These 22 T cell receptor beta chains originate from one sample sequenced in a study of blood T cells in healthy people across ages. For the second PCR, which ran for roughly 6 to 12 cycles, a sample-barcoded 5' primer and a J-beta primer mix were used. Using its own MiXCR run on the 5' RACE reads, TCRdb lists one record per CDR3 protein. The sample gives 780,000 or so distinct CDR3 sequences, approximately 60% of which show up once; roughly 24% is in the top ten. The sequenced sample consisted of blood. Every receptor here comes from a man in his forties in good health.

J is TRBJ2-3 and V is TRBV12-3 or TRBV12-4; D is unclear. V gave up 9 bases and J gave up 2 bases, with 9 bases separating them. The CDR3 is 12 residues long. The DNA for the CDR3 is TGTGCCAGTACCGCCGTCACAGATACGCAGTATTTT. Translating it yields CASTAVTDTQYF.

V usage is TRBV15 and J usage is TRBJ2-2; 8 positions agree with TRBD1. Per the germline V gene, CDR1 is LNHNV and CDR2 is YYDKDF (reference sequence). The CDR3 is 17 amino acids. Germline trimming cut 6 bases from V and 1 base from J; bases unmatched to any gene: 10. Written as DNA, the CDR3 is TGTGCCACCAGTAAAGATCAGGGGGCGAGGAACACCGGGGAGCTGTTTTTT. It encodes CATSKDQGARNTGELFF.

This chain uses TRBV11-3 with TRBJ2-7; D may correspond to TRBD1 or TRBD2 (5 bases each). The CDR3 totals 14 residues. With 1 base removed from V and 6 bases from J, the gap between germline ends came to 13 bases. The germline gives CDR1 SGHNT, CDR2 YENEEA. This CDR3 reads CASSLGGAPFEQYF. The CDR3, as DNA: TGTGCCAGCAGCTTAGGAGGGGCCCCTTTCGAGCAGTACTTC.

This sequence joins TRBV12-3 or TRBV12-4 and TRBJ1-1; possibly TRBD1 for D (5 bases). V lost 7 bases and J 6 bases, leaving 18 bases between the germline ends. The CDR3 spans 14 residues. The CDR3 DNA reads as TGTGCCAGCACCCTACTCCGGGACGAGGCTGAAGCTTTCTTT. As protein: CASTLLRDEAEAFF.

The V call is TRBV29-1, the J call TRBJ1-1; D might be TRBD1 (5 bases). Per the germline V gene, CDR1 is SQVTM and CDR2 is ANQGSEA. CDR3 length: 14 residues. V lost 1 base, J lost 5 bases, and 14 bases lay in between. The CDR3 DNA sequence: TGCAGCGTTGAAGCCGGGCGGGGGTGGACTGAAGCTTTCTTT. Its protein product is CSVEAGRGWTEAFF.

This clonotype appeared a few times. This rearrangement joins TRBV9 to TRBJ2-3; D is ambiguous. The germline V and J ends were trimmed by 4 bases and 3 bases, with 9 bases remaining between them. Germline V lookup: CDR1 SGDLS, CDR2 YYNGEE. This CDR3 spans 13 amino acids. The CDR3 DNA is TGTGCCAGCAGCTCAGGAGCTACAGATACGCAGTATTTT. Residues: CASSSGATDTQYF. The full variable domain, in which reference TRBV9 and TRBJ2-3 provide the parts outside the CDR3, is DSGVTQTPKHLITATGQRVTLRCSPRSGDLSVYWYQQSLDQGLQFLIQYYNGEERAKGNILERFSAQQFPDLHSELNLSSLELGDSALYFCASSSGATDTQYFGPGTRLTVL.

The chain couples TRBV20-1 to TRBJ2-3; possible D gene TRBD2, 6 bases. CDR1 is DFQATT, CDR2 SNEGSKA, per germline (reference sequence). V was clipped by 6 bases and J by 4 bases, with 23 bases between them. This CDR3 comprises 16 residues. The chain's CDR3 is CSARGLGGIGADTQYF. The CDR3 nucleotides are TGCAGTGCCCGGGGCCTGGGAGGTATAGGGGCAGATACGCAGTATTTT.

Of note for this clonotype: Mismatch with germline at one junction end may stem from a read error. The genes are TRBV5-4 and TRBJ1-1, with TRBD1 as a possible D gene (5 bases). CDR3 size: 15 residues. Germline lookup yields CDR1 SGHNT and CDR2 YYREEE (reference sequence). The CDR3 spells CASSLGDFTNTVAFF. In DNA form, the CDR3 reads TGTGCCAGCAGCTTGGGGGACTTTACGAACACTGTAGCTTTCTTT. Supplemented by reference TRBV5-4 and TRBJ1-1, the full variable domain reads ETGVTQSPTHLIKTRGQQVTLRCSSQSGHNTVSWYQQALGQGPQFIFQYYREEENGRGNFPPRFSGLQFPNYSSELNVNALELDDSALYLCASSLGDFTNTVAFFGQGTRLTVV.

The chain is built from TRBV7-3 and TRBJ2-6, with TRBD1 matching 7 bases. Germline CDR1 and CDR2: SGHTA and FQGTGA. The CDR3 consists of 17 residues. The V gene end was trimmed by 5 bases and the J gene end by 2 bases; junction bases not matched to a gene: 9. Here the CDR3 DNA reads TGTGCCAGCAGCCAGGGGACAGCTGCGACTGGGGCCAACGTCCTGACTTTC. It codes for CASSQGTAATGANVLTF.

Details on this clonotype: At one end the junction does not follow the germline gene, possibly because of a read error. J is TRBJ1-2 and V is TRBV14, with 8 bases fitting TRBD1. The germline V gene has CDR1 SGHDN and CDR2 FVKESK. The CDR3 extends over 14 amino acids. CDR3 in amino acids: CAGSHQGANYGYTF. CDR3 in DNA: TGTGCCGGCAGCCATCAGGGGGCAAACTATGGCTACACCTTC. The full variable domain, with the rest looked up from reference TRBV14 and TRBJ1-2, is EAGVTQFPSHSVIEKGQTVTLRCDPISGHDNLYWYRRVMGKEIKFLLHFVKESKQDESGMPNNRFLAERTGGTYSTLKVQPAELEDSGVYFCAGSHQGANYGYTFGSGTRLTVV.

The rearrangement links TRBV7-2 to TRBJ2-5; D is ambiguous. CDR1 SGHTA and CDR2 FQGNSA come from the germline V gene. This CDR3 region has 16 residues. Trimming took 8 bases from V and 0 from J, leaving 19 bases between them. The CDR3 sequence is CASSTPRTSYQETQYF. The DNA for the CDR3 is TGTGCCAGCTCCACCCCTCGGACCTCGTACCAAGAGACCCAGTACTTC. Combining the CDR3 with reference TRBV7-2 and TRBJ2-5 gives the whole variable domain GAGVSQSPSNKVTEKGKDVELRCDPISGHTALYWYRQSLGQGLEFLIYFQGNSAPDKSGLPSDRFSAERTGGSVSTLTIQRTQQEDSAVYLCASSTPRTSYQETQYFGPGTRLLVL.

The V gene is TRBV6-5, the J gene TRBJ1-4; D gene unclear. V lost 2 bases, J lost 2 bases, and 15 bases lay in between. The V gene's germline CDR1 is MNHEY and CDR2 SVGAGI. CDR3 length equals 17 residues. The CDR3 sequence: CASSYDGGRRTNEKLFF. The CDR3 DNA follows: TGTGCCAGCAGTTACGATGGCGGCCGGCGTACTAATGAAAAACTGTTTTTT.

This rearrangement joins TRBV2 to TRBJ2-1; 7 bases fit TRBD2. Germline V gene lookup returns CDR1 SNHLY and CDR2 FYNNEI. The CDR3 contains 18 residues. Trimming took 1 base from V and 4 from J; bases not matched to a gene: 13. DNA for the CDR3: TGTGCCAGCAGTGAAGATGGGTGGGGCCTAGCGGAGTACAATGAGCAGTTCTTC. Protein: CASSEDGWGLAEYNEQFF.

This clonotype occurred a few times. The genes are TRBV5-1 and TRBJ2-3; D is unclear. V was shortened by 0 bases and J by 0 bases, with 11 bases between the two germline ends. CDR3 size: 16 residues. Per the germline V gene, CDR1 is SGHRS and CDR2 is YFSETQ. The CDR3 is CASSLGLGGSTDTQYF. CDR3 DNA: TGCGCCAGCAGCTTGGGGCTGGGCGGAAGCACAGATACGCAGTATTTT.

The chain has TRBV29-1 and TRBJ1-3, with unresolved D. V lost 4 bases and J 0 bases, leaving 4 bases between the germline ends. Germline V gene sequence: CDR1 SQVTM, CDR2 ANQGSEA. The CDR3 contains 12 residues. CDR3 coding DNA: TGCAGCGTTGTAATCTCTGGAAACACCATATATTTT. Translating gives CSVVISGNTIYF.

There are a few counts of this clonotype. The chain carries TRBV29-1 and TRBJ2-7; 7 nucleotides align to TRBD2. Germline V gives CDR1 SQVTM, CDR2 ANQGSEA. With 1 base clipped from V and 1 base from J, the junction kept 7 bases outside the gene matches. This CDR3 region has 15 residues. In DNA form, the CDR3 reads TGCAGCGTTGAAGGGCTAGCGGAAAAATCCTACGAGCAGTACTTC. Its protein is CSVEGLAEKSYEQYF.

This clonotype was seen just once. The chain has TRBV10-3 and TRBJ2-7, with TRBD1 identical over 11 bases. Germline V gene sequence: CDR1 ENHRY, CDR2 SYGVKD. This CDR3 region has 15 residues. V gave up 4 bases and J gave up 5 bases; unmatched junction bases: 7. The DNA for the CDR3 is TGTGCCATCAGTGGGACAGGGGGCCTCCGTAACGAGCAGTACTTC. Encoded protein: CAISGTGGLRNEQYF.

The J gene is TRBJ2-4, the V gene TRBV6-2 or TRBV6-3; D call uncertain. The end of the DNA aligns better with TRBJ2-5, so the J call may be wrong. CDR1 is MNHEY and CDR2 is SVGEGT in the germline V gene. The CDR3 spans 15 residues. Here the CDR3 DNA reads TGTGCCAGCAGTTCCCCGGTGGGAACCCAAGAGACCCAGTACTTC. It codes for CASSSPVGTQETQYF.

This clonotype has a handful of counts. The rearrangement joins TRBV12-3 or TRBV12-4 to TRBJ2-3; D remains unclear. Trimming removed 6 bases at V and 6 bases at J, with 22 bases between. This CDR3 is built from 16 residues. The DNA of the CDR3 is TGTGCCAGCAGCGACATACTTGATTCCTTTGGGGATACGCAGTATTTT. It codes for CASSDILDSFGDTQYF.

This clonotype has just a few counts. The chain is built from TRBV3-1 and TRBJ2-3; 8 nucleotides align to TRBD2. Germline V gene data show CDR1 as LGHDT and CDR2 as YNNKEL (reference sequence). The CDR3 totals 17 residues. V shed 5 bases, J shed 0 bases, and the junction held 10 bases outside the gene matches. CDR3 nucleotides: TGTGCCAGCAGCAAAAGGGCGGGGGGACAAAGCACAGATACGCAGTATTTT. This encodes CASSKRAGGQSTDTQYF.

This chain links TRBV7-9 with TRBJ1-1; no definite D call. Germline CDR1 is SEHNR and CDR2 is FQNEAQ (reference sequence). The CDR3 runs 15 residues. Deletions cut 4 bases from V and 1 base from J, with 13 bases between. The CDR3 sequence: CASSSAKRPNTEAFF. The CDR3 DNA follows: TGTGCCAGCAGCTCCGCCAAGAGGCCGAACACTGAAGCTTTCTTT.

The chain links TRBV29-1 to TRBJ2-3; no reliable D call. Germline V gene data show CDR1 as SQVTM and CDR2 as ANQGSEA. V was trimmed by 1 base and J by 3 bases, leaving 5 bases between them. The CDR3 totals 12 residues. CDR3 sequence: CSVEVSTDTQYF. The CDR3 nucleotides are TGCAGCGTTGAAGTGTCGACAGATACGCAGTATTTT.